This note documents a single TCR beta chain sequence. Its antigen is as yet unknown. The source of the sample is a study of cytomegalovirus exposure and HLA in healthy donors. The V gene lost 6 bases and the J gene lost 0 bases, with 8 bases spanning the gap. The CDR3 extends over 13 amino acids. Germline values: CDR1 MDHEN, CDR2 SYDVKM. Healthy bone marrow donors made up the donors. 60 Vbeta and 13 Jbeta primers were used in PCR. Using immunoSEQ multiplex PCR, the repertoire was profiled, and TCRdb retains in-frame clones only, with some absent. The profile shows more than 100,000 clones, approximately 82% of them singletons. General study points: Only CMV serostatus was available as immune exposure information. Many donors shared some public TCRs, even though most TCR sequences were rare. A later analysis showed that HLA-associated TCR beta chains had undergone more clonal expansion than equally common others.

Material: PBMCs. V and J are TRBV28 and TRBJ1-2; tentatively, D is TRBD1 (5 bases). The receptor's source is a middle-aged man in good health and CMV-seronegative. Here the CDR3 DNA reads TGTGCCAGCAGAGGACACACTAACTATGGCTACACCTTC. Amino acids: CASRGHTNYGYTF.